This TCR beta chain was found in a study of T cell responses to AZD1222 COVID-19 vaccine. Study-wide results and caveats: Spike-wide vaccine-associated CD4 TCRs dominated at 160-218 and 743-854. White British people made up most donors, females outnumbered males, and clonal diversity was possibly underestimated. Two AZD1222 administrations were followed by greater Spike-specific TCR breadth and depth.

Assay used: immunoSEQ multiplex PCR; TCRdb lists only in-frame clones, some missing. Here the sample spans about 84,000 clones, 80% to 90% being singletons. About this clone itself: Its antigen remains unknown.

Analyses pooled second doses at about 4 or about 12 weeks. This CDR3 has 16 residues. The V gene's germline CDR1 is LGHNA and CDR2 YSLEER. The V and J ends lost 3 bases and 6 bases, in that order; junction bases with no gene match: 8. The chain employs TRBV4-3 and TRBJ1-4, with 9 bases fitting TRBD1. This material consisted of peripheral blood, taken 28 days after the second AZD1222 dose. The source is an adult who received the AZD1222 COVID-19 vaccine. CDR3 loop: CASSQVWDRAYEKLFF. CDR3 coding DNA: TGCGCCAGCAGCCAGGTATGGGACAGGGCCTATGAAAAACTGTTTTTT.